What follows describes a single T cell receptor (beta chain). This specimen belongs to a study of control samples from healthy donors and cancer patients. Measured with immunoSEQ multiplex PCR; TCRdb has only the in-frame clones, and not every one. This sample carries 150,000 or so clones, roughly 93% of them seen once, and the ten largest clones take roughly 5.5%. Trimming removed 2 bases from V and 7 bases from J, with 17 bases in between. The CDR3 contains 15 residues. Germline V gene data show CDR1 as MNHNS and CDR2 as SASEGT. The chain recombines TRBV6-1 with TRBJ1-2; no clear D. The clonotype was recovered from a man younger than 30 in good health. The material sequenced was blood. As DNA, the CDR3 is TGTGCCAGCAGTGAATCCGGGAACATCGGAGCTGGCTACACCTTC. Protein: CASSESGNIGAGYTF.